The next 3 T cell receptor beta chains were all read from a single sample in a study of OX40 agonist ivuxolimab in advanced cancers. Produced via immunoSEQ multiplex PCR; TCRdb's table is partial and in-frame only. The sample holds about 24,000 clones, around 73% seen once. Sequencing was performed on CD4+ or CD8+ T cells sorted from blood, taken in a trial of the OX40 agonist ivuxolimab. Receptor source: an adult with an advanced solid tumor such as melanoma, head and neck, liver or kidney cancer.

This rearrangement joins TRBV4-1 to TRBJ2-1; 12 bases map to TRBD1. V gave up 2 bases and J gave up 5 bases; unmatched junction bases: 4. Germline CDR1 MGHRA, CDR2 YSYEKL. This CDR3 is built from 16 residues. The CDR3 loop is CASSQSGTGGHNEQFF. For the CDR3, the DNA is TGCGCCAGCAGCCAATCCGGGACAGGGGGCCACAATGAGCAGTTCTTC.

This chain links TRBV6-6 with TRBJ1-1, with D unclear. In germline, CDR1 is MNHNY, CDR2 SVGAGI (reference sequence). The CDR3 length is 13 residues. V was pared by 4 bases and J by 1 base, with 7 bases between. CDR3 loop: CASSWRGNTEAFF. The CDR3 DNA is TGTGCCAGCAGTTGGCGGGGGAACACTGAAGCTTTCTTT.

The chain carries TRBV29-1 and TRBJ1-1; D remains unclear. CDR1 SQVTM and CDR2 ANQGSEA come from the germline V gene. The CDR3 is 9 residues long. The V end was cut by 5 bases, the J end by 7 bases, with 5 bases between. CDR3 region: CSVPGEAFF. In DNA form, the CDR3 reads TGCAGCGTTCCTGGTGAAGCTTTCTTT.